Reported below is one T cell receptor (beta chain). Antigen specificity is unknown. CDR1 DFQATT and CDR2 SNEGSKA come from the germline V gene (reference sequence). The CDR3 contains 12 residues. The ends lost 6 bases at V and 6 bases at J; junction bases unmatched: 6. The data were obtained in a study of identical twins. MiXCR, applied by TCRdb to the 5' RACE reads, yields one record per CDR3 protein. This table holds about 530,000 distinct CDR3 sequences, more than 20% found once. Donors were all healthy Caucasians. Study observations and caveats: The study based its conclusions on cross-sectional statistical analysis and did not follow the same donors.

The data also belong to a second study, concerning yellow fever vaccine responses in identical twins.

The sample consisted of CD4+ T cells sorted from blood. J is TRBJ2-3 and V is TRBV20-1; TRBD2 matches 7 bases. This clonotype was sampled from a woman aged 18-30 years in good health. In DNA, the CDR3 is TGCAGTGCGGCGGGAGTTGGGGATACGCAGTATTTT. Residues: CSAAGVGDTQYF.